What follows are 27 T cell receptor beta chains derived from one specimen sequenced in a study of CD8 T cells in ankylosing spondylitis. TCRdb independently ran MiXCR on the 5' RACE reads; one entry per CDR3 protein. This sample has approximately 180,000 distinct CDR3 sequences, with about 20% found just once. Sequenced sample: blood, either unsorted or a sorted T cell fraction (not recorded which). These TCRs come from a male donor under 35 with ankylosing spondylitis or in good health (not recorded which).

The chain combines TRBV28 with TRBJ2-1, with a weak D call TRBD2 (6 bases). This CDR3 has 16 amino acids. V lost 5 bases to trimming and J lost 4 bases, with 18 bases between them. Germline V CDR1 and CDR2: MDHEN, SYDVKM. CDR3 nucleotides: TGTGCCAGCAGTGCCCCAGGGAAGACTAGATACAATGAGCAGTTCTTC. Translation: CASSAPGKTRYNEQFF.

This chain uses TRBV14 with TRBJ1-6, with a tentative D call TRBD1 (6 bases). Trimming shortened V by 1 base and J by 7 bases, and 11 bases separated the two germline ends. Germline CDR1 reads SGHDN; CDR2 reads FVKESK. The CDR3 consists of 15 residues. The CDR3 region has the DNA TGTGCCAGCAGCCAAGCCGGGACAAAAAATTCACCCCTCCACTTT. Its translation: CASSQAGTKNSPLHF.

This clonotype has ten or more counts. CDR3 in DNA: TGTGCCAGCCGTCCCGGGAGTCAAGATACGCAGTATTTT. Encoded protein: CASRPGSQDTQYF. This chain joins TRBV6-2 or TRBV6-3 and TRBJ2-3, with D tentatively TRBD2 (6 bases). CDR3 length equals 13 residues. Germline lookup yields CDR1 MNHEY and CDR2 SVGEGT. Deletions cut 8 bases from V and 5 bases from J, with 14 bases between.

This clonotype came up many times. The rearrangement joins TRBV4-2 to TRBJ2-5; tentative D call: TRBD1 (5 bases). The CDR3 is made up of 15 amino acids. Germline CDR1 reads LGHNA; CDR2 reads YNFKEQ. Trimming removed 4 bases at V and 4 bases at J, with 16 bases between. CDR3 nucleotide sequence: TGTGCCAGCAGCCTAACGAAGGCAGGGCGAGAGACCCAGTACTTC. Protein product: CASSLTKAGRETQYF.

This clonotype has ten or more counts. As DNA, the CDR3 is TGCAGTGCTAGTTACAGGACCTCCTACAATGAGCAGTTCTTC. The encoded protein is CSASYRTSYNEQFF. This chain connects TRBV20-1 to TRBJ2-1; D possibly corresponds to TRBD1 (5 bases). CDR3 size: 14 residues. The V and J ends lost 3 bases and 0 bases respectively, with 9 bases between them. CDR1 DFQATT and CDR2 SNEGSKA come from the germline V gene (reference sequence).

In this sample, this clonotype turned up many times. This chain joins TRBV5-1 and TRBJ2-5; 7 nucleotides match TRBD1. Germline assignment: CDR1 SGHRS and CDR2 YFSETQ. Trimming removed 5 bases from V and 6 bases from J; junction bases left unmatched: 10. CDR3 length: 14 residues. In DNA form, the CDR3 reads TGCGCCAGCAGGACAGGGTTATTTCTAAAGACCCAGTACTTC. Protein: CASRTGLFLKTQYF.

The chain uses TRBV5-1 and TRBJ2-3; TRBD2 matches at 8 bases. With V trimmed by 1 base and J by 1 base, 5 bases remained unmatched. CDR3 size: 16 residues. The germline CDR1 and CDR2 sequences are SGHRS and YFSETQ. The CDR3 bases are TGCGCCAGCAGCTTGTACGGGGGGGCCGGCACAGATACGCAGTATTTT. Translation gives CASSLYGGAGTDTQYF.

This clonotype was seen many times. V is TRBV6-5 and J is TRBJ2-1; D unclear. Per the germline V gene, CDR1 is MNHEY and CDR2 is SVGAGI. V was shortened by 2 bases and J by 8 bases, with 10 bases between the two germline ends. CDR3 size: 13 residues. The CDR3 nucleotides read TGTGCCAGCAGTTACAGCTTAGTGGATGAGCAGTTCTTC. Protein: CASSYSLVDEQFF.

The V call is TRBV27, the J call TRBJ1-1; D unclear. Germline CDR1 reads MNHEY; CDR2 reads SMNVEV (reference sequence). V lost 1 base and J lost 5, with 14 bases in between. This CDR3 has 15 amino acids. The CDR3 is CASSLLGRTGTEAFF. The DNA for the CDR3 is TGTGCCAGCAGTTTATTAGGAAGGACCGGTACTGAAGCTTTCTTT.

In this sample, this clonotype turned up many times. V and J are TRBV12-3 or TRBV12-4 and TRBJ2-7, with D possibly called TRBD1 or TRBD2 (5 bases each). V was trimmed by 1 base and J by 4 bases, leaving 11 bases between them. The CDR3 spans 14 residues. Written as DNA, the CDR3 is TGTGCCAGCAGTTTAGATGGGACGGAATACGAGCAGTACTTC. Residues: CASSLDGTEYEQYF.

This clonotype was observed at least ten times. This chain uses TRBV20-1 with TRBJ1-3; D ambiguous. Deletions cut 7 bases from V and 3 bases from J, with 7 bases between. The CDR3 has 11 residues. From germline, CDR1 is DFQATT and CDR2 SNEGSKA (reference sequence). The CDR3 bases are TGCAGTGGGAAAGGTGGAAACACCATATATTTT. As protein: CSGKGGNTIYF.

This clonotype was seen repeatedly, ten times or more. The chain carries TRBV7-2 and TRBJ2-7, with 9 nucleotides matching TRBD2. J gave up 7 bases and V 4 bases, and 8 bases lay outside the gene matches. The CDR3 contains 14 residues. The germline V gene has CDR1 SGHTA and CDR2 FQGNSA. CDR3: CASSSAGGPVEQYF. The CDR3 coding sequence is TGTGCCAGCAGCTCGGCGGGAGGGCCGGTTGAGCAGTACTTC.

The table lists this clonotype with many counts. This chain uses TRBV5-1 with TRBJ2-2; a possible D gene is TRBD2 (6 bases). The germline V gene has CDR1 SGHRS and CDR2 YFSETQ. Trimming cost V 4 bases and J 7 bases, with 17 bases left between them. The CDR3 is made up of 15 amino acids. For the CDR3, the DNA is TGCGCCAGCAGCATCTCGGGAGCGGGTGGCGGGGAGCTGTTTTTT. Its translation is CASSISGAGGGELFF.

The sample holds many counts of this clonotype. The chain employs TRBV9 and TRBJ2-2, with TRBD1 matching 10 bases. Per the germline V gene, CDR1 is SGDLS and CDR2 is YYNGEE. The CDR3 has 15 amino acids. Trimming took 4 bases from V and 4 from J; bases not matched to a gene: 4. The CDR3 loop reads CASSLTGGVTGELFF. The CDR3 DNA is TGTGCCAGCAGCTTGACAGGGGGCGTCACCGGGGAGCTGTTTTTT.

This clonotype was counted between two and nine times. The gene calls are TRBV7-6 and TRBJ2-5; 11 nucleotides align to TRBD2. The CDR3 totals 16 residues. From germline, CDR1 is SGHVS and CDR2 FNYEAQ. V was clipped by 5 bases and J by 1 base; unmatched bases: 6. The CDR3 loop is CASSLTSGSLQETQYF. The CDR3, as DNA: TGTGCCAGCAGCCTTACTAGCGGGAGCCTCCAAGAGACCCAGTACTTC.

In its sample, this clonotype was seen many times. The chain joins TRBV14 to TRBJ2-3, with D unresolved. The CDR3 runs to 17 residues. The V end lost 2 bases, the J end lost 4 bases, and 19 bases lay between the germline ends. Germline CDR1 is SGHDN and CDR2 is FVKESK. The DNA of the CDR3 is TGTGCCAGCAGCCAATTCCAAAGGACCGACGGGTCAGATACGCAGTATTTT. Its translation is CASSQFQRTDGSDTQYF.

This clonotype was counted ten times or more. This chain joins TRBV7-9 and TRBJ2-3; D not certain. There are 13 residues in the CDR3. Deletions cut 5 bases from V and 3 bases from J, with 9 bases between. In germline, CDR1 is SEHNR, CDR2 FQNEAQ (reference sequence). DNA of the CDR3: TGTGCCAGCAGCGACGGTTGGACAGATACGCAGTATTTT. Protein sequence: CASSDGWTDTQYF.

In this sample, this clonotype turned up many times. V usage is TRBV12-3 or TRBV12-4 and J usage is TRBJ2-1, with no clear D. Trimming shortened V by 1 base and J by 15 bases, and 19 bases separated the two germline ends. The CDR3 sequence is 14 residues long. In nucleotides, the CDR3 is TGTGCCAGCAGTTTAGAGGATTCCGACGTTCGGCGGTTCTTC. Residues: CASSLEDSDVRRFF.

The sample holds a few counts of this clonotype. The chain links TRBV30 to TRBJ1-5; D not resolved. The CDR3 consists of 15 residues. Trimming left V 1 base short and J 4 bases short, with 14 bases between. The germline CDR1 and CDR2 sequences are GTSNPN and SVGIG (reference sequence). CDR3 DNA sequence: TGTGCCTGGAGTGAAGCAGGTCATTTGAATCAGCCCCAGCATTTT. This translates into CAWSEAGHLNQPQHF.

This rearrangement joins TRBV10-2 to TRBJ2-7; TRBD1 or TRBD2 may be the D gene (5 bases each). CDR1 WSHSY and CDR2 SAAADI come from the germline V gene. This CDR3 has 15 residues. V was clipped by 2 bases and J by 2 bases, with 13 bases between them. The CDR3 nucleotides are TGCGCCAGCAGTGAGGTGAGGGACGGACCCTACGAGCAGTACGTC. This gives the protein CASSEVRDGPYEQYV.

This clonotype was counted ten times or more. The chain employs TRBV12-3 or TRBV12-4 and TRBJ1-2; no clear D gene. V dropped 5 bases and J dropped 8 bases, with 15 bases sitting between them. This CDR3 contains 13 residues. The CDR3 reads CASSAGLLPGYTF. DNA of the CDR3: TGTGCCAGCAGTGCCGGACTGTTACCCGGCTACACCTTC.

This clonotype was seen at least ten times. The rearrangement uses TRBV6-5 and TRBJ2-5; D is unresolved. The V gene lost 2 bases and the J gene lost 4 bases, with 11 bases spanning the gap. Germline V gives CDR1 MNHEY, CDR2 SVGAGI. The CDR3 has 14 residues. CDR3 in DNA: TGTGCCAGCAGTTACGGCCCTCCTGGAGAGACCCAGTACTTC. Residues: CASSYGPPGETQYF.

Many counts were recorded for this clonotype. V is TRBV10-3 and J is TRBJ2-6; 7 positions match TRBD2. The CDR3 consists of 19 residues. Germline-derived CDR1 and CDR2 are ENHRY and SYGVKD. Trimming cost V 5 bases and J 0 bases; bases outside gene matches: 13. Here the CDR3 DNA reads TGTGCCATCAGTCCCGGGGGGTTGGGACCGCACTCTGGGGCCAACGTCCTGACTTTC. Translation: CAISPGGLGPHSGANVLTF.

This clonotype was recorded at least ten times. The chain carries TRBV12-3 or TRBV12-4 and TRBJ2-6; D ambiguous. Trimming shortened V by 7 bases and J by 0 bases, and 10 bases separated the two germline ends. The CDR3 runs 15 residues. In DNA form, the CDR3 reads TGTGCCAGCACATCTACTACCTCTGGGGCCAACGTCCTGACTTTC. This translates into CASTSTTSGANVLTF.

This clonotype came up many times. The V call is TRBV7-2, the J call TRBJ2-5, with 11 bases identical to TRBD1. CDR1 is SGHTA and CDR2 is FQGNSA in the germline V gene. CDR3 length: 17 residues. V trimming: 4 bases; J trimming: 2 bases; junction bases outside the gene matches: 9. CDR3 nucleotides: TGTGCCAGCAGCTGGGCCGCGGACAGGGGGCAACAAGAGACCCAGTACTTC. Protein: CASSWAADRGQQETQYF.

This clonotype has a count of ten or more. The chain joins TRBV5-1 to TRBJ2-1; D is uncertain. The CDR3 runs to 11 residues. Between the trimmed V and J ends, which lost 1 base and 9 bases, there was a span of 5 bases. Germline assignment: CDR1 SGHRS and CDR2 YFSETQ. As DNA, the CDR3 is TGCGCCAGCAGCTTGTCGGGTGAGCAGTTCTTC. It translates to CASSLSGEQFF.

This clonotype came up many times. This chain links TRBV6-5 with TRBJ1-2, with TRBD1 matching 7 bases. Germline V gene lookup returns CDR1 MNHEY and CDR2 SVGAGI. V was clipped by 6 bases and J by 6 bases; unmatched bases: 10. The CDR3 is 14 residues long. The CDR3 spells CASRRIMTGNGYTF. The CDR3 DNA sequence: TGTGCCAGCAGAAGAATAATGACAGGGAATGGCTACACCTTC.